This T cell receptor (beta chain) was sequenced for a study of blood T cell repertoires in COVID-19 (dated by TCRdb to the early 2020s). General notes on the study: Samples covering the acute and convalescent phases of COVID-19 were provided by collaborators in the United States, Italy and Spain. The prospective study material was composed of cDNA or gDNA derived from T cells, B-cell-depleted T cells, or PBMCs. Where HLA class I and class II types were available, the types were taken from metadata supplied by the sample provider, not from assay-based typing. A de-identified subject ID, COVID-19 status, age in years and sex were almost always included in the sample metadata. The dataset comprised deeply sampled blood TCRbeta repertoires from subjects exposed to, actively infected with, or recovered from COVID-19. A freely available public database, intended as a resource for researchers studying the immune response to SARS-CoV-2, is where the repertoires were released. Samples were obtained from the ongoing ImmuneRACE study (first 160 participants) and from over 1,000 subjects provided by 6 global collaborators. Paper-wide results and their limitations: How much clinical and demographic metadata was included differed by source and by participant, and the metadata was provided uncurated.

The immunoSEQ Assay, a bias-controlled multiplex PCR, was used to amplify TCRbeta CDR3 regions from genomic DNA. The source study handled its data this way. The number of nucleated cells in each sample was estimated by amplification of reference gene primers within the assay. Sequence reads were collapsed and filtered to measure the absolute abundance of every unique TCRbeta CDR3 rearrangement. For each sample, productive Simpson clonality was calculated as the square root of Simpson's diversity index over productive rearrangements. TCRdb obtained this table from immuneACCESS and retained in-frame rearrangements with V and J assigned. These tables miss some clones; where compared with another copy, unresolved V genes account for less than half of the shortfall, and the remainder is unexplained. For V, J and clone size, that table is used; D and trimming come from the DNA. A total of 270,000 or so clones appear in this sample, approximately 84% of them only once. Roughly 1.5% of the sample comes from the top ten.

Note on this clone: It lacks a known antigen. No base qualities exist here, and no much larger clone lies one base off it.

The CDR3, cysteine through phenylalanine, is 14 amino acids long. Just the 42-base CDR3 DNA is kept, in frame starting at base 1. For CDR1 and CDR2, the germline V gene (reference sequence) lists LNHDA and SQIVND. V is pruned by 8 bases and J by 7 bases, leaving 9 bases of the junction without a gene match. In Seattle, one collaborating source enrolled patients while the infection was active and tracked those patients longitudinally over the course of disease. The collaborating institutions used their own protocols to collect whole blood in K2EDTA tubes. For TCRbeta analysis, collaborators shipped samples in one of three forms: frozen whole blood, isolated PBMCs, or DNA extracted from either of those sample types.

This clonotype was obtained from a human donor with COVID-19, enrolled during active disease. The donor label of this sample is uncertain. The chain couples TRBV19 to TRBJ1-5; a stretch of 9 junction bases matches TRBD1. Sequenced: peripheral blood. The CDR3 reads as follows: CASGQGWGDQPQHF. The sequence in DNA is TGTGCCAGTGGACAGGGGTGGGGAGACCAGCCCCAGCATTTT.